Each of the 17 T cell receptor beta chains below was sequenced from the same sample in a study of TIL therapy for anti-PD-1-resistant metastatic lung cancer. Indicated time point: pre-treatment sample, taken before nivolumab and TIL therapy. Sequencing used immunoSEQ v3. Repertoires were generated with immunoSEQ multiplex PCR, while TCRdb's copy carries only in-frame clones and drops some. In the table there are approximately 20,000 clones, about three quarters of which are singletons. The sample was blood, taken at baseline. Receptors were obtained from a person aged 25-79 years with non-small cell lung cancer.

The gene calls are TRBV4-3 and TRBJ2-2, with D unresolved. V was trimmed by 0 bases and J by 10 bases, leaving 12 bases between them. Germline V gene sequence: CDR1 LGHNA, CDR2 YSLEER. The CDR3 is made up of 14 amino acids. The CDR3 spells CASSQDWSWTELFF. The CDR3 DNA follows: TGCGCCAGCAGCCAAGATTGGAGCTGGACGGAGCTGTTTTTT.

The chain couples TRBV5-1 to TRBJ2-5; D remains unclear. The CDR3 spans 15 residues. Germline V CDR1 and CDR2: SGHRS, YFSETQ. V was pared by 6 bases and J by 5 bases, with 20 bases between. The CDR3 DNA sequence: TGCGCCAGCACCCTGGCGACACCACCCACGGAGACCCAGTACTTC. It codes for CASTLATPPTETQYF. Complete variable domain (other parts from reference TRBV5-1 and TRBJ2-5): KAGVTQTPRYLIKTRGQQVTLSCSPISGHRSVSWYQQTPGQGLQFLFEYFSETQRNKGNFPGRFSGRQFSNSRSEMNVSTLELGDSALYLCASTLATPPTETQYFGPGTRLLVL.

The V call is TRBV30, the J call TRBJ1-2, with D maybe TRBD1 (5 bases). V lost 3 bases to trimming and J lost 3 bases, with 11 bases between them. The V gene's germline CDR1 is GTSNPN and CDR2 SVGIG (reference sequence). This CDR3 spans 13 amino acids. CDR3 nucleotides: TGTGCCTGGAGCGAGGGACTGCACTATGGCTACACCTTC. Translation gives CAWSEGLHYGYTF.

This sequence joins TRBV5-6 and TRBJ1-1; no definite D call. This CDR3 is built from 13 residues. The germline gives CDR1 SGHDT, CDR2 YYEEEE. V lost 4 bases to trimming and J lost 2 bases, with 9 bases between them. DNA of the CDR3: TGTGCCAGCAGCCATGACCTAAACACTGAAGCTTTCTTT. This codes for CASSHDLNTEAFF.

This chain connects TRBV6-5 to TRBJ1-2; 8 bases match TRBD1. Trimming at V came to 2 bases and at J to 1 base, leaving 6 bases not matched to a gene. This CDR3 region has 16 residues. Germline lookup yields CDR1 MNHEY and CDR2 SVGAGI. CDR3 protein: CASSYLDRGYNYGYTF. For the CDR3, the DNA is TGTGCCAGCAGTTACCTTGACAGGGGTTATAACTATGGCTACACCTTC.

The chain joins TRBV7-7 to TRBJ2-6; no definite D call. CDR1 and CDR2 from the germline V gene are SSHAT and FNYEAQ (reference sequence). The CDR3 loop spans 15 amino acids. V shed 1 base and J shed 1 base, with 5 bases lying between them. CDR3 sequence: CASSLGVSGANVLTF. Written as DNA, the CDR3 is TGTGCCAGCAGCTTAGGGGTGTCTGGGGCCAACGTCCTGACTTTC.

Within the sample, this clone is medium-sized. The chain links TRBV6-5 to TRBJ1-6; D remains ambiguous. The CDR3 is 14 amino acids. The germline gives CDR1 MNHEY, CDR2 SVGAGI. Deletions cut 9 bases from V and 9 bases from J, with 18 bases between. DNA for the CDR3: TGTGCCAGGGGTTCCAAGACACGTTGTTCACCCCTCCACTTT. Translation gives CARGSKTRCSPLHF.

The CDR3, as DNA: TGTGCCAGCAGCCGCGGACAGCGAACTGGCCAAGCTTTCTTT. It is translated as CASSRGQRTGQAFF. The V and J genes are TRBV27 and TRBJ1-1; possibly TRBD1 for D (6 bases). The V gene's germline CDR1 is MNHEY and CDR2 SMNVEV (reference sequence). V was shortened by 6 bases and J by 9 bases, with 20 bases between the two germline ends. The CDR3 is made up of 14 amino acids.

The chain joins TRBV5-6 to TRBJ1-4; D is perhaps TRBD1 (5 bases). The CDR3 has 13 residues. Trimming stripped 4 bases from V and 8 bases from J, with 12 bases between. CDR1 is SGHDT, CDR2 YYEEEE, per germline. CDR3 residues: CASSPGFGEKLFF. As DNA, the CDR3 is TGTGCCAGCAGCCCAGGGTTCGGCGAAAAACTGTTTTTT.

J is TRBJ2-5 and V is TRBV19; D is ambiguous. V lost 9 bases and J lost 1, with 0 bases in between. Germline CDR1 LNHDA, CDR2 SQIVND (reference sequence). The CDR3 consists of 9 residues. Written as DNA, the CDR3 is TGTGCCAGCCAAGAGACCCAGTACTTC. Protein sequence: CASQETQYF. The entire variable domain, with the rest obtained from reference TRBV19 and TRBJ2-5, is as follows: DGGITQSPKYLFRKEGQNVTLSCEQNLNHDAMYWYRQDPGQGLRLIYYSQIVNDFQKGDIAEGYSVSREKKESFPLTVTSAQKNPTAFYLCASQETQYFGPGTRLLVL.

The chain joins TRBV15 to TRBJ1-2; no definite D call. The CDR3 is 13 amino acids. Germline V gives CDR1 LNHNV, CDR2 YYDKDF (reference sequence). The ends were cut back, 0 bases at V and 6 bases at J, with 8 bases in the middle. CDR3 nucleotide sequence: TGTGCCACCAGCAGAGATCTTCAGGATGGCTACACCTTC. Protein: CATSRDLQDGYTF.

This rearrangement joins TRBV27 to TRBJ2-1; D is possibly TRBD2 (6 bases). The germline V gene encodes CDR1 MNHEY and CDR2 SMNVEV (reference sequence). The CDR3 contains 13 residues. V lost 3 bases and J lost 6, with 9 bases in between. In DNA, the CDR3 is TGTGCCAGCAGTTTCGGGGGAAGCAATGAGCAGTTCTTC. Its translation: CASSFGGSNEQFF.

The table lists this clone with a count of one. The rearrangement joins TRBV29-1 to TRBJ2-3; D is perhaps TRBD2 (5 bases). Between the trimmed V and J ends, which lost 3 bases and 0 bases, there was a span of 10 bases. The CDR3 is 14 amino acids. Germline-derived CDR1 and CDR2 are SQVTM and ANQGSEA. CDR3 loop: CSVDGWTSTDTQYF. The CDR3 DNA is TGCAGCGTTGACGGCTGGACTAGCACAGATACGCAGTATTTT.

V usage is TRBV6-4 and J usage is TRBJ2-1; possible D gene TRBD2, 7 bases. Looked up from germline, CDR1 is MRHNA and CDR2 is SNTAGT. V was cut by 2 bases and J by 8 bases, with 13 bases left in between. This CDR3 has 14 amino acids. For the CDR3, the DNA is TGTGCCAGCAGTGACAAAGGGGGGGCTGATGAGCAGTTCTTC. It codes for CASSDKGGADEQFF.

This clone was detected once. The rearrangement uses TRBV25-1 and TRBJ2-7, with 10 bases lining up with TRBD2. Germline CDR1 is MGHDK and CDR2 is SYGVNS. This CDR3 has 13 amino acids. V gave up 10 bases and J gave up 4 bases; unmatched junction bases: 7. CDR3 residues: CANLPSGGYEQYF. The DNA for the CDR3 is TGTGCCAACCTCCCTAGCGGGGGTTACGAGCAGTACTTC.

This chain connects TRBV9 to TRBJ1-3; D is uncertain. Trimming cost V 5 bases and J 2 bases, with 8 bases left between them. This CDR3 has 13 residues. Germline V gene sequence: CDR1 SGDLS, CDR2 YYNGEE. CDR3 DNA: TGTGCCAGCAGGGGCGGACCTGGAAACACCATATATTTT. The encoded protein is CASRGGPGNTIYF. Drawing the rest from reference TRBV9 and TRBJ1-3, the complete variable domain is DSGVTQTPKHLITATGQRVTLRCSPRSGDLSVYWYQQSLDQGLQFLIQYYNGEERAKGNILERFSAQQFPDLHSELNLSSLELGDSALYFCASRGGPGNTIYFGEGSWLTVV.

The genes are TRBV7-2 and TRBJ1-3, with D unclear. Germline values: CDR1 SGHTA, CDR2 FQGNSA. The CDR3 consists of 15 residues. V was cut by 1 base and J by 0 bases, with 7 bases left in between. The CDR3 is CASSLVGGSGNTIYF. The CDR3 bases are TGTGCCAGCAGCTTAGTGGGCGGCTCTGGAAACACCATATATTTT.